This T cell receptor beta chain was sequenced for a study of T-cell memory formation after mild COVID-19. General study points: Among clones peaking at day 37 in the second wave, SARS-CoV-2 specificity remained unconfirmed.

This clonotype occurred a few times. The antigen is undetermined. In TCRdb, the 5' RACE reads were re-called with MiXCR into one record per CDR3 protein. The table records around 300,000 distinct CDR3 sequences, 8.2% of them present only once. Sequenced material: PBMCs or a T cell subset sorted from them (not recorded which). The source is a man between 18 and 35 years old who had mild COVID-19 (a few samples of this study predate the infection). Cell type and time point are not known.

In nucleotides, the CDR3 is TGTGCCAGCAGCTTGGGGGGGCAGACCCAGTACTTC. Amino acids: CASSLGGQTQYF. V usage is TRBV7-3 and J usage is TRBJ2-5; D is possibly TRBD2 (7 bases). Germline V gives CDR1 SGHTA, CDR2 FQGTGA. This CDR3 is built from 12 residues. The V end lost 3 bases, the J end lost 6 bases, and 8 bases lay between the germline ends.